These 26 T cell receptor beta chains were all obtained from the same sample, sequenced in a study of T cells after yellow fever vaccination. Using its own MiXCR run on the 5' RACE reads, TCRdb lists one record per CDR3 protein. The sample has some 350,000 distinct CDR3 sequences, approximately 10% seen once; the top ten hold roughly a sixth. Sequences were derived from PBMCs, sampled on the day of the first yellow fever vaccination. These receptors were collected from a man aged 18 to 30 who received the YFV17D yellow fever vaccine.

This clonotype has just a few counts. This chain's CDR3 is CASSLLAGEAFF. The DNA for the CDR3 is TGTGCCAGCAGCTTATTGGCAGGTGAAGCTTTCTTT. The chain joins TRBV7-2 to TRBJ1-1; no reliable D call. The germline CDR1 and CDR2 sequences are SGHTA and FQGNSA. The CDR3 covers 12 residues. V gave up 2 bases and J gave up 7 bases, with 8 bases separating them. Full variable domain (rest looked up from reference TRBV7-2 and TRBJ1-1): GAGVSQSPSNKVTEKGKDVELRCDPISGHTALYWYRQSLGQGLEFLIYFQGNSAPDKSGLPSDRFSAERTGGSVSTLTIQRTQQEDSAVYLCASSLLAGEAFFGQGTRLTVV.

This clonotype was found a few times. The chain recombines TRBV7-3 with TRBJ2-2; D not certain. The germline gives CDR1 SGHTA, CDR2 FQGTGA. The CDR3 length is 15 residues. The V and J ends lost 2 bases and 1 base respectively, with 8 bases between them. The CDR3 region has the DNA TGTGCCAGCAGCTTAGGCGGATGGAACACCGGGGAGCTGTTTTTT. Translating it yields CASSLGGWNTGELFF.

This clonotype was picked up a small number of times. V usage is TRBV5-1 and J usage is TRBJ2-2; perhaps TRBD2 as D (5 bases). V lost 4 bases and J lost 5, with 12 bases in between. CDR3 size: 14 residues. Germline lookup yields CDR1 SGHRS and CDR2 YFSETQ. For the CDR3, the DNA is TGCGCCAGCAGCCAAAGCGGCTCTACCGGGGAGCTGTTTTTT. It is translated as CASSQSGSTGELFF. Complete variable domain (other parts from reference TRBV5-1 and TRBJ2-2): KAGVTQTPRYLIKTRGQQVTLSCSPISGHRSVSWYQQTPGQGLQFLFEYFSETQRNKGNFPGRFSGRQFSNSRSEMNVSTLELGDSALYLCASSQSGSTGELFFGEGSRLTVL.

This chain links TRBV20-1 with TRBJ1-5, with TRBD1 identical over 12 bases. CDR1 is DFQATT, CDR2 SNEGSKA, per germline (reference sequence). CDR3 length: 16 amino acids. Germline trimming cut 6 bases from V and 2 bases from J; bases unmatched to any gene: 8. Here the CDR3 reads CSAGDRGRDGNQPQHF. CDR3 coding DNA: TGCAGTGCCGGGGACAGGGGGCGCGACGGCAATCAGCCCCAGCATTTT.

This clonotype showed up just a few times. CDR3 region: CASSMGGPRALHF. The CDR3 DNA sequence: TGTGCCAGTAGTATGGGAGGACCCCGAGCCCTCCACTTT. J is TRBJ1-6 and V is TRBV19; D gene uncertain. V lost 3 bases, J lost 14 bases, and 14 bases lay in between. The CDR3 is 13 amino acids. Germline V gives CDR1 LNHDA, CDR2 SQIVND (reference sequence).

This chain uses TRBV3-1 with TRBJ2-1, with 7 bases aligning to TRBD1. V gave up 5 bases and J gave up 10 bases; unmatched junction bases: 14. CDR3 size: 15 residues. Germline CDR1 and CDR2: LGHDT and YNNKEL (reference sequence). This CDR3 is CASSRPGQSLYEQFF. In DNA form, the CDR3 reads TGTGCCAGCAGCAGGCCGGGACAGTCCCTATACGAGCAGTTCTTC.

Regarding this clonotype: A single base separates this from a much larger clone, so it may be a read error. The chain combines TRBV7-9 with TRBJ2-1; 9 bases map to TRBD2. There are 15 residues in the CDR3. Germline V CDR1 and CDR2: SEHNR, FQNEAQ (reference sequence). After removal of 8 bases from V and 8 bases from J, the junction contained 13 bases not matched to a gene. CDR3 region: CASSSPGTSFYEQFF. The CDR3 nucleotides are TGTGCCAGCTCCTCACCCGGGACTAGCTTTTATGAGCAGTTCTTC.

This clonotype was recorded a few times. For the CDR3, the DNA is TGTGCCAGCAGCTTAGTTCCGACAACCCGTTCCTACGAGCAGTACTTC. This codes for CASSLVPTTRSYEQYF. V gene TRBV7-8 combines with J gene TRBJ2-7; D ambiguous. The CDR3 is 16 amino acids. The germline V gene has CDR1 SGHVS and CDR2 FQNEAQ. Trimming cost V 1 base and J 1 base, with 14 bases left between them.

This clonotype was counted between two and nine times. The rearrangement links TRBV12-3 or TRBV12-4 to TRBJ2-3, with TRBD2 matching 8 bases. The CDR3 runs 15 residues. Losses at the gene ends were 10 bases for V and 6 bases for J; bases not matched to a gene: 15. In nucleotides, the CDR3 is TGTGCCACCGTGCCGGGGGGGTACCTCAGGGATACGCAGTATTTT. This sequence encodes CATVPGGYLRDTQYF.

The sample holds a few counts of this clonotype. V is TRBV12-3 or TRBV12-4 and J is TRBJ2-3; D assignment may be TRBD1 or TRBD2 (5 bases each). The CDR3 length is 14 residues. V was clipped by 5 bases and J by 7 bases, with 16 bases between them. CDR3: CASSERGRLNTQYF. The CDR3 DNA is TGTGCCAGCAGTGAAAGGGGTCGACTAAATACGCAGTATTTT.

This chain joins TRBV20-1 and TRBJ2-7; the match to TRBD1 covers 7 bases. V was pared by 4 bases and J by 2 bases, with 8 bases of the junction left unmatched. Germline V lookup: CDR1 DFQATT, CDR2 SNEGSKA (reference sequence). The CDR3 has 14 amino acids. For the CDR3, the DNA is TGCAGTGCTAAAGACAGGGAACGGGCCTACGAGCAGTACGTC. The encoded protein is CSAKDRERAYEQYV.

This clonotype was seen a few times. CDR3: CASGLIVSTDTQYF. Written as DNA, the CDR3 is TGTGCTAGTGGTTTGATTGTGAGCACAGATACGCAGTATTTT. The chain couples TRBV12-5 to TRBJ2-3; D unresolved. The CDR3 is 14 amino acids. CDR1 and CDR2 from the germline V gene are LGHNT and FRNRAP. Trimming cost V 2 bases and J 0 bases, with 6 bases left between them.

This chain uses TRBV19 with TRBJ2-2; D is unresolved. With 5 bases removed from V and 8 bases from J, the gap between germline ends came to 15 bases. The CDR3 has 14 amino acids. Per germline, CDR1 LNHDA and CDR2 SQIVND (reference sequence). CDR3 amino acids: CASSPRLAAGELFF. The CDR3 DNA sequence: TGTGCCAGTAGTCCCCGTTTGGCAGCTGGGGAGCTGTTTTTT.

There are many counts of this clonotype. This sequence joins TRBV2 and TRBJ1-1; no reliable D call. The length of the CDR3 is 14 residues. V shed 5 bases and J shed 5 bases, with 15 bases lying between them. Germline V lookup: CDR1 SNHLY, CDR2 FYNNEI. CDR3 sequence reads: CASSTVSSDTEAFF. Written as DNA, the CDR3 is TGTGCCAGCAGTACCGTGTCTTCAGATACTGAAGCTTTCTTT. The full variable domain, completed using reference TRBV2 and TRBJ1-1, is EPEVTQTPSHQVTQMGQEVILRCVPISNHLYFYWYRQILGQKVEFLVSFYNNEISEKSEIFDDQFSVERPDGSNFTLKIRSTKLEDSAMYFCASSTVSSDTEAFFGQGTRLTVV.

This clonotype was recorded a few times. The J gene is TRBJ1-2, the V gene TRBV12-3 or TRBV12-4; perhaps TRBD1 as D (6 bases). The CDR3 length is 12 residues. V was shortened by 6 bases and J by 7 bases, with 12 bases between the two germline ends. This CDR3 reads CASSRDNRGYTF. CDR3 coding DNA: TGTGCCAGCAGCCGGGACAATCGTGGCTACACCTTC.

This clonotype has just a few counts. The chain combines TRBV2 with TRBJ2-1; D tentatively fits TRBD1 or TRBD2 (5 bases each). Germline V CDR1 and CDR2: SNHLY, FYNNEI. This CDR3 comprises 12 residues. V lost 4 bases and J lost 8, with 9 bases in between. The CDR3 region has the DNA TGTGCCAGCAGTGGAGGGGCCGATGAGCAGTTCTTC. Its protein product is CASSGGADEQFF.

This clonotype was detected many times. The V and J genes are TRBV20-1 and TRBJ2-7; TRBD1 matches 9 bases. The germline gives CDR1 DFQATT, CDR2 SNEGSKA (reference sequence). The V and J ends lost 6 bases and 1 base, in that order; junction bases with no gene match: 1. CDR3 length equals 12 residues. The CDR3 loop is CSAGTGSYEQYF. For the CDR3, the DNA is TGCAGTGCCGGGACAGGGTCCTACGAGCAGTACTTC.

V is TRBV7-3 and J is TRBJ2-3; 8 nucleotides line up with TRBD2. CDR3 length equals 16 residues. Germline CDR1 and CDR2: SGHTA and FQGTGA. Losses at the gene ends were 2 bases for V and 4 bases for J; bases not matched to a gene: 8. The CDR3 protein is CASSLGPGGGADTQYF. The CDR3 coding sequence is TGTGCCAGCAGCTTAGGGCCCGGGGGGGGAGCAGATACGCAGTATTTT.

Many counts were recorded for this clonotype. The chain uses TRBV7-2 and TRBJ2-1; TRBD1 matches 9 bases. V was pared by 5 bases and J by 8 bases, with 10 bases of the junction left unmatched. The V gene's germline CDR1 is SGHTA and CDR2 FQGNSA. The CDR3 runs to 15 residues. CDR3 bases: TGTGCCAGCAGCCTAAGAGGACAGGGGCGGGATGAGCAGTTCTTC. Protein sequence: CASSLRGQGRDEQFF.

This clonotype was picked up one time. J is TRBJ1-5 and V is TRBV5-1; D possibly corresponds to TRBD1 (5 bases). Germline V gene data show CDR1 as SGHRS and CDR2 as YFSETQ. V lost 3 bases, J lost 7 bases, and 14 bases lay in between. The CDR3 loop spans 14 amino acids. The CDR3 sequence is CASSSGTGGQPQHF. CDR3 nucleotide sequence: TGCGCCAGCAGCTCTGGGACTGGGGGGCAGCCCCAGCATTTT.

The rearrangement uses TRBV11-2 and TRBJ2-5; 9 positions match TRBD2. V gave up 5 bases and J gave up 2 bases; unmatched junction bases: 15. Germline V gives CDR1 SGHAT, CDR2 FQNNGV. The CDR3 is 18 amino acids. The CDR3 nucleotides read TGTGCCAGCAGCCGATCTAAAACGACTAGCGGATCTCAAGAGACCCAGTACTTC. It specifies CASSRSKTTSGSQETQYF.

This clonotype was counted many times. The rearrangement links TRBV7-2 to TRBJ2-2; no clear D gene. The CDR3 is made up of 14 amino acids. Germline assignment: CDR1 SGHTA and CDR2 FQGNSA. Trimming stripped 3 bases from V and 1 base from J, with 6 bases between. The CDR3 loop is CASSFRLNTGELFF. CDR3 DNA sequence: TGTGCCAGCAGCTTCCGTCTGAACACCGGGGAGCTGTTTTTT. Combining the CDR3 with reference TRBV7-2 and TRBJ2-2 gives the whole variable domain GAGVSQSPSNKVTEKGKDVELRCDPISGHTALYWYRQSLGQGLEFLIYFQGNSAPDKSGLPSDRFSAERTGGSVSTLTIQRTQQEDSAVYLCASSFRLNTGELFFGEGSRLTVL.

In regard to this clonotype: The CDR3 does not close with the conserved phenylalanine or tryptophan, likely indicating a read error. The V and J genes are TRBV6-2 or TRBV6-3 and TRBJ1-6; D is perhaps TRBD1 (5 bases). The CDR3 totals 17 residues. Germline loops: CDR1 MNHEY, CDR2 SVGEGT. Trimming removed 4 bases at V and 10 bases at J, with 23 bases between. The CDR3 here is CASSSQGTGASRSPLHS. The CDR3 nucleotides are TGTGCCAGCAGTTCTCAAGGGACCGGCGCTTCGCGCTCACCCCTCCACTCT.

The V gene is TRBV2, the J gene TRBJ1-5; TRBD1 is a possible D gene (5 bases). V lost 7 bases and J lost 1, with 11 bases in between. The CDR3 has 14 residues. CDR1 SNHLY and CDR2 FYNNEI come from the germline V gene. The CDR3 protein is CASKEGESNQPQHF. As DNA, the CDR3 is TGTGCCAGCAAAGAAGGGGAGAGCAATCAGCCCCAGCATTTT. The full variable domain, with the rest looked up from reference TRBV2 and TRBJ1-5, is EPEVTQTPSHQVTQMGQEVILRCVPISNHLYFYWYRQILGQKVEFLVSFYNNEISEKSEIFDDQFSVERPDGSNFTLKIRSTKLEDSAMYFCASKEGESNQPQHFGDGTRLSIL.

J is TRBJ2-2 and V is TRBV4-1; a weak D match, TRBD2 (7 bases). This CDR3 region has 16 residues. Trimming took 1 base from V and 4 from J, leaving 13 bases between them. CDR1 and CDR2 (germline): MGHRA, YSYEKL. The CDR3 bases are TGCGCCAGCAGCCAAGGGTGGGGGGGCCGCACCGGGGAGCTGTTTTTT. Protein sequence: CASSQGWGGRTGELFF.

The V and J genes are TRBV24-1 and TRBJ2-3, with 11 bases lining up with TRBD2. V lost 4 bases and J lost 5; bases outside the gene matches: 7. Germline V gives CDR1 KGHDR, CDR2 SFDVKD. The CDR3 extends over 16 amino acids. CDR3 DNA: TGTGCCACCAGTGACCCCGGGACTAGCGGTGGAGATACGCAGTATTTT. As protein: CATSDPGTSGGDTQYF.